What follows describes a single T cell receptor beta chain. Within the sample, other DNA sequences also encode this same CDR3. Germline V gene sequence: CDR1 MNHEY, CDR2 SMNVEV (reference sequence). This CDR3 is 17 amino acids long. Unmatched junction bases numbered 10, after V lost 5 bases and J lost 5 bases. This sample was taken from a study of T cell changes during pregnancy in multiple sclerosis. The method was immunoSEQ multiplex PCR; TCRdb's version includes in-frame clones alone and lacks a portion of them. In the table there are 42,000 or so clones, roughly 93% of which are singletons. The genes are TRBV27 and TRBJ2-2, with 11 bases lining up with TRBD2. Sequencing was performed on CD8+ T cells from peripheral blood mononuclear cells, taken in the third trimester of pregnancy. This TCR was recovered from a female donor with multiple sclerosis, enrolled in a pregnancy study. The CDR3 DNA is TGTGCCAGCAGTGGGGGACTAGCGGAGGGATTTACCGGGGAGCTGTTTTTT. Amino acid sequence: CASSGGLAEGFTGELFF.